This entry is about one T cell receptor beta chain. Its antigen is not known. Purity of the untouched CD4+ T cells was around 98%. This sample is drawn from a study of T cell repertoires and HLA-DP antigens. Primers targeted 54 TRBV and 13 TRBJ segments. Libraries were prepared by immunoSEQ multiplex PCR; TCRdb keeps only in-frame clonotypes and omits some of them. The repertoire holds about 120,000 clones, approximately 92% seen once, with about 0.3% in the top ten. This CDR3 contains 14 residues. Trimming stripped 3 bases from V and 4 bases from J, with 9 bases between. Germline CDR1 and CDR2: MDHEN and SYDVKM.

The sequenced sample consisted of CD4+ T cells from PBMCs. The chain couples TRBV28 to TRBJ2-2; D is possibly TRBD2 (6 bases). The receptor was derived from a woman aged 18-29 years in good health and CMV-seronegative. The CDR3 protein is CASSLLAATGELFF. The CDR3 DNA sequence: TGTGCCAGCAGTTTGTTAGCGGCCACCGGGGAGCTGTTTTTT.